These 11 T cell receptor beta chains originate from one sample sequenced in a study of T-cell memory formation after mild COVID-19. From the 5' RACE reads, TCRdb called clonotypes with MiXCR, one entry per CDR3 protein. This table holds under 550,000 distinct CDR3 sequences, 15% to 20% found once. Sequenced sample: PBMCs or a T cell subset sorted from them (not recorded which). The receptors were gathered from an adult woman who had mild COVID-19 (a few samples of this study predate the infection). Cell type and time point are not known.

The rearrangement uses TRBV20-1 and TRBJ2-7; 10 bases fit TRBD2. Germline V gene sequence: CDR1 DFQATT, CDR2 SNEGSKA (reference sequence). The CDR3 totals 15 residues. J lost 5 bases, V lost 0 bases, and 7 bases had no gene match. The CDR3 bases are TGCAGTGCTAGAGATCAGCGACTAGCGGGTAACGAGCAGTACTTC. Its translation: CSARDQRLAGNEQYF.

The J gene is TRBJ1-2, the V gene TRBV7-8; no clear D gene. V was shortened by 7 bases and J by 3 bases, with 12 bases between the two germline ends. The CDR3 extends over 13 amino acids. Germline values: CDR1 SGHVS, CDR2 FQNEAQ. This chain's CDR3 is CASNPGSDYGYTF. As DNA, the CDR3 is TGTGCCAGCAACCCAGGAAGCGACTATGGCTACACCTTC.

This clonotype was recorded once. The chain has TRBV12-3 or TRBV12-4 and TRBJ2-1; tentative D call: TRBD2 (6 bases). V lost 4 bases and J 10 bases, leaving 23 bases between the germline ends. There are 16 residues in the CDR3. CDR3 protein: CASSSRRVRSVLEQFF. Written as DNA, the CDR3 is TGTGCCAGCAGTTCGAGGAGGGTCAGGTCAGTTTTGGAGCAGTTCTTC.

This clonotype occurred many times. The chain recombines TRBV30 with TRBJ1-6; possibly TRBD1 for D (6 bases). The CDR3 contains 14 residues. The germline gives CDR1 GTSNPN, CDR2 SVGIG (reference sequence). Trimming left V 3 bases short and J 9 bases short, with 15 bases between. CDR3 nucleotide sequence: TGTGCCTGGAGGCCGGGACACGGGAGTTCACCCCTCCACTTT. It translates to CAWRPGHGSSPLHF. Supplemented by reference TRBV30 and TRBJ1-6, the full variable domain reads SQTIHQWPATLVQPVGSPLSLECTVEGTSNPNLYWYRQAAGRGLQLLFYSVGIGQISSEVPQNLSASRPQDRQFILSSKKLLLSDSGFYLCAWRPGHGSSPLHFGNGTRLTVT.

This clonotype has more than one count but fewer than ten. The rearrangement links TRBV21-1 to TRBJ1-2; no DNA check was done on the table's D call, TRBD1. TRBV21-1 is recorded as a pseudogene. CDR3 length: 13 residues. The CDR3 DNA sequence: TGTGCCAGCAGCTCTACAGGACACTATGGCTACACCTTC. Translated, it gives CASSSTGHYGYTF.

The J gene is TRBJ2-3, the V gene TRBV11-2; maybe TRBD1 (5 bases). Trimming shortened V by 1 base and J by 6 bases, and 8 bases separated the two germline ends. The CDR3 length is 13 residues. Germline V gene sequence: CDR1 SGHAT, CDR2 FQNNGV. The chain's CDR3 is CASSLGRDDTQYF. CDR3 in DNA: TGTGCCAGCAGCTTAGGCAGGGATGATACGCAGTATTTT.

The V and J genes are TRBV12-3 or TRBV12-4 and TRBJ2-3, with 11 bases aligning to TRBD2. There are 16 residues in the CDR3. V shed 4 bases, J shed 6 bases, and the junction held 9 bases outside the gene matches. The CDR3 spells CASSSNSGGARDTQYF. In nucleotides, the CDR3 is TGTGCCAGCAGTTCTAATAGCGGGGGGGCCAGGGATACGCAGTATTTT.

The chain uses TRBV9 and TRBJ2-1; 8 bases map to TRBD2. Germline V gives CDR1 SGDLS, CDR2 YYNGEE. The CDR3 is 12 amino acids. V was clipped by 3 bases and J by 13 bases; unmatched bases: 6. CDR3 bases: TGTGCCAGCAGCGGAAATAGCGGGGACCAGTTCTTC. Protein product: CASSGNSGDQFF. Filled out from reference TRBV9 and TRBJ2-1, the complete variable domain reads DSGVTQTPKHLITATGQRVTLRCSPRSGDLSVYWYQQSLDQGLQFLIQYYNGEERAKGNILERFSAQQFPDLHSELNLSSLELGDSALYFCASSGNSGDQFFGPGTRLTVL.

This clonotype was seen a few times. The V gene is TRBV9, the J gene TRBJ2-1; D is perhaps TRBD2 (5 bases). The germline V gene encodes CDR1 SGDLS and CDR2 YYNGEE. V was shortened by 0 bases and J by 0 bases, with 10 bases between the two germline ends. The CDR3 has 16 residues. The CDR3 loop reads CASSVDSGYSYNEQFF. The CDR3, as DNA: TGTGCCAGCAGCGTAGACAGCGGCTACTCCTACAATGAGCAGTTCTTC. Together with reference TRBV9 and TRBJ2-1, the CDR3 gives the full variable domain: DSGVTQTPKHLITATGQRVTLRCSPRSGDLSVYWYQQSLDQGLQFLIQYYNGEERAKGNILERFSAQQFPDLHSELNLSSLELGDSALYFCASSVDSGYSYNEQFFGPGTRLTVL.

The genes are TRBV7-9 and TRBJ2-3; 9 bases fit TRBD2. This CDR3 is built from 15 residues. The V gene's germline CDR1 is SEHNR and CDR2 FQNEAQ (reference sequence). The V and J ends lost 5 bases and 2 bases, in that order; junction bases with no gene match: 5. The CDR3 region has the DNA TGTGCCAGCAGCCCGCGGGGGGGTTTCACAGATACGCAGTATTTT. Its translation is CASSPRGGFTDTQYF.

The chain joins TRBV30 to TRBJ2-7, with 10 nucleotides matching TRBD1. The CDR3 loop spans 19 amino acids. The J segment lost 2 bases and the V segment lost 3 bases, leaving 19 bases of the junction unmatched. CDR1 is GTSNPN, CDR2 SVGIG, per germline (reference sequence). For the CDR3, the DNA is TGTGCCTGGAGCCCTAGCAACCGGGACAGGGGAATCGGGCCCTACGAGCAGTACTTC. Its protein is CAWSPSNRDRGIGPYEQYF.